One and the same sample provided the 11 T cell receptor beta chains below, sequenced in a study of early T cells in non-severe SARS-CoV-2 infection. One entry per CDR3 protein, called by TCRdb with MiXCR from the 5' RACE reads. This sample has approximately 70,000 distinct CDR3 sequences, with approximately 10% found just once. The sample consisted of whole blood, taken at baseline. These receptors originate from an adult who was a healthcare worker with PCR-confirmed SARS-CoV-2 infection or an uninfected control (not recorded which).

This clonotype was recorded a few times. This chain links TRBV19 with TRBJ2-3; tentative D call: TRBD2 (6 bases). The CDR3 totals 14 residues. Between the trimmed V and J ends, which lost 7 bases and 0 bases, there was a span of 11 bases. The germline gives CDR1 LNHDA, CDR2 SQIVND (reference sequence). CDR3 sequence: CASKEGSSTDTQYF. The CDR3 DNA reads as TGTGCCAGTAAGGAGGGGTCTAGCACAGATACGCAGTATTTT.

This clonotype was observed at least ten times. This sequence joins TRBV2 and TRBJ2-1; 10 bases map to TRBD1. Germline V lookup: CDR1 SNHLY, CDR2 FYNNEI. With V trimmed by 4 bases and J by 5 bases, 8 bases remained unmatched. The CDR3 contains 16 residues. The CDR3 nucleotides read TGTGCCAGCAGTGTTGACAGGGGGCGCTTGAACAATGAGCAGTTCTTC. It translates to CASSVDRGRLNNEQFF. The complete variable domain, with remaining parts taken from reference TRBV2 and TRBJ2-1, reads EPEVTQTPSHQVTQMGQEVILRCVPISNHLYFYWYRQILGQKVEFLVSFYNNEISEKSEIFDDQFSVERPDGSNFTLKIRSTKLEDSAMYFCASSVDRGRLNNEQFFGPGTRLTVL.

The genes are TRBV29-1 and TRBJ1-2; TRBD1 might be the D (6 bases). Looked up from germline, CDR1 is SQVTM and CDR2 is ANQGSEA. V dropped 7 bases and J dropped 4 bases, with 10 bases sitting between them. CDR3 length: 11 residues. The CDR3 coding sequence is TGCAGCGCCGGGACAAGCTATGGCTACACCTTC. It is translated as CSAGTSYGYTF.

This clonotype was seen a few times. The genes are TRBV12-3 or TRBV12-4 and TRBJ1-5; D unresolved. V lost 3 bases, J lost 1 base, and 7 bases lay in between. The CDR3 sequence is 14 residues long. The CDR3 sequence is CASSFRMSNQPQHF. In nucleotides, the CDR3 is TGTGCCAGCAGTTTTCGCATGAGCAATCAGCCCCAGCATTTT.

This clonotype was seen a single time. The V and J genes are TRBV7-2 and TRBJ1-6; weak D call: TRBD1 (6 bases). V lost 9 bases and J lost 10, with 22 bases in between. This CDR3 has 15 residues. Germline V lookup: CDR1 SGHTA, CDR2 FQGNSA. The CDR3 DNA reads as TGTGCCAGTCAAACCCCCCTCAGGGGCCGATCACCCCTCCACTTT. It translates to CASQTPLRGRSPLHF.

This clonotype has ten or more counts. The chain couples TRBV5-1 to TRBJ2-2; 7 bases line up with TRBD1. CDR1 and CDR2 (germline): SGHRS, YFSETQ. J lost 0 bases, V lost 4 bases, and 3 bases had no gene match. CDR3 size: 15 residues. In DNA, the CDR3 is TGCGCCAGCAGCCCCGGGACAGCGAACACCGGGGAGCTGTTTTTT. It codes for CASSPGTANTGELFF.

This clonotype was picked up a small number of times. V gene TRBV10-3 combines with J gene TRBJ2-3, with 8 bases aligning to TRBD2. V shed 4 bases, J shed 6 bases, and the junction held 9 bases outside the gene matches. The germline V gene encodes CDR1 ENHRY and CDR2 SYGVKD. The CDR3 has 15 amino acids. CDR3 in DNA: TGTGCCATCAGTGGTGCGGGAGGTTTTGAGGATACGCAGTATTTT. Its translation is CAISGAGGFEDTQYF.

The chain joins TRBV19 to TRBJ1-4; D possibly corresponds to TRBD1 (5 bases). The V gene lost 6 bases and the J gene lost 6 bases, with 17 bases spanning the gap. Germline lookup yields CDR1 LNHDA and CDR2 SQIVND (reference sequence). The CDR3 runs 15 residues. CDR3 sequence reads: CASSLMGQLDEKLFF. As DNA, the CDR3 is TGTGCCAGTAGCCTGATGGGGCAGTTGGATGAAAAACTGTTTTTT.

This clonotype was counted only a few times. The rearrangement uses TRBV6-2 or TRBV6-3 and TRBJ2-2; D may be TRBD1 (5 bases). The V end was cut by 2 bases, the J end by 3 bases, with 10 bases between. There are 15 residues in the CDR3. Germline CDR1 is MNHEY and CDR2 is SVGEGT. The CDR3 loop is CASSYGQGDTGELFF. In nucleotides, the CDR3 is TGTGCCAGCAGTTACGGGCAGGGCGACACCGGGGAGCTGTTTTTT.

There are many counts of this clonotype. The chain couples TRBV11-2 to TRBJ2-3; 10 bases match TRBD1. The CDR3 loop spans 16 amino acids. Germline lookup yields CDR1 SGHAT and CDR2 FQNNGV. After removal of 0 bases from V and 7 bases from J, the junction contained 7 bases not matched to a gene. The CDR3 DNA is TGTGCCAGCAGCTTAGAGGGGACAGGGGCGAGGAATACGCAGTATTTT. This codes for CASSLEGTGARNTQYF.

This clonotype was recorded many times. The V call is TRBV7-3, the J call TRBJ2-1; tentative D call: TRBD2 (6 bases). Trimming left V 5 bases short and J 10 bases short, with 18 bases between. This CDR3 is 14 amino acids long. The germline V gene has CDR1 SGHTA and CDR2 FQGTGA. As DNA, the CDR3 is TGTGCCAGCAGCCCGGAGGGGACCCTCGGCGAGCAGTTCTTC. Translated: CASSPEGTLGEQFF.